Listed here are 9 T cell receptor beta chains from one sample, sequenced in a study of cytomegalovirus exposure and HLA in healthy donors. Assay used: immunoSEQ multiplex PCR; TCRdb lists only in-frame clones, some missing. The data show a few hundred thousand clones, roughly 85% seen once. The specimen was PBMCs. These TCRs come from a woman aged 18-30 years in good health and CMV-seronegative.

The chain links TRBV29-1 to TRBJ2-7; 10 bases are shared with TRBD2. There are 14 residues in the CDR3. J lost 2 bases, V lost 3 bases, and 4 bases had no gene match. CDR1 and CDR2 from the germline V gene are SQVTM and ANQGSEA. Here the CDR3 reads CSVEGLAGAYEQYF. CDR3 DNA sequence: TGCAGCGTTGAGGGCCTAGCGGGGGCCTACGAGCAGTACTTC.

This clone has just one count. The chain couples TRBV29-1 to TRBJ2-1, with D tentatively TRBD1 (5 bases). The CDR3 runs to 15 residues. Trimming removed 4 bases at V and 0 bases at J, with 13 bases between. In germline, CDR1 is SQVTM, CDR2 ANQGSEA. The CDR3 reads CSVGPDSSSYNEQFF. CDR3 DNA sequence: TGCAGCGTTGGACCCGACAGCTCCTCCTACAATGAGCAGTTCTTC.

The chain carries TRBV4-3 and TRBJ2-7, with 9 bases that match TRBD1. This CDR3 region has 15 residues. CDR1 and CDR2 (germline): LGHNA, YSLEER. The J segment lost 2 bases and the V segment lost 5 bases, leaving 7 bases of the junction unmatched. The CDR3 reads CASSRGQGIAYEQYF. In DNA form, the CDR3 reads TGCGCCAGCAGCAGAGGACAGGGGATTGCCTACGAGCAGTACTTC.

V usage is TRBV28 and J usage is TRBJ1-5, with D unresolved. Germline-derived CDR1 and CDR2 are MDHEN and SYDVKM. With 1 base removed from V and 10 bases from J, the gap between germline ends came to 23 bases. The CDR3 runs to 17 residues. CDR3 nucleotides: TGTGCCAGCAGTTTATCTTTCCGCAGGCCATTACAATCACCCCAGCATTTT. Translating gives CASSLSFRRPLQSPQHF.

This clone has more than one count but fewer than ten. The chain has TRBV5-1 and TRBJ2-7, with 9 positions matching TRBD2. The V and J ends lost 4 bases and 6 bases, in that order; junction bases with no gene match: 17. Germline V CDR1 and CDR2: SGHRS, YFSETQ. The CDR3 runs 17 residues. The CDR3 region has the DNA TGCGCCAGCAGCCCGTTGGGGCTTGCGGGAGGGCCGGGCGAGCAGTACTTC. This translates into CASSPLGLAGGPGEQYF.

The CDR3 spells CASSPTGQGSGYTF. CDR3 nucleotide sequence: TGCGCCAGCAGCCCGACCGGACAGGGCTCTGGCTACACCTTC. V is TRBV5-1 and J is TRBJ1-2; 8 bases agree with TRBD1. The CDR3 sequence is 14 residues long. Germline CDR1 and CDR2: SGHRS and YFSETQ. The junction had 9 bases not matched to a gene; V was cut back by 4 bases and J by 7 bases.

The chain combines TRBV19 with TRBJ1-2; TRBD1 is a possible D gene (6 bases). The CDR3 covers 14 residues. V was clipped by 2 bases and J by 6 bases, with 13 bases between them. CDR1 is LNHDA, CDR2 SQIVND, per germline (reference sequence). The CDR3 DNA is TGTGCCAGTAGTATATACGGCCAGGGGAATGGCTACACCTTC. It is translated as CASSIYGQGNGYTF.

CDR3 sequence: CAWSEPATGSTEAFF. The CDR3 DNA reads as TGTGCCTGGAGTGAGCCCGCAACAGGGAGCACTGAAGCTTTCTTT. J is TRBJ1-1 and V is TRBV30; D might be TRBD1 (6 bases). V was trimmed by 1 base and J by 4 bases, leaving 16 bases between them. Germline assignment: CDR1 GTSNPN and CDR2 SVGIG (reference sequence). CDR3 size: 15 residues.

The rearrangement links TRBV2 to TRBJ1-4; D gene uncertain. Germline CDR1 reads SNHLY; CDR2 reads FYNNEI. The ends were cut back, 5 bases at V and 7 bases at J, with 11 bases in the middle. The CDR3 runs 13 residues. CDR3 sequence reads: CASSPIEGEKLFF. CDR3 nucleotides: TGTGCCAGCAGTCCAATTGAGGGTGAAAAACTGTTTTTT.